Sequencing of this T cell receptor beta chain was carried out in a study of cytomegalovirus exposure and HLA in healthy donors. Study results and limitations: From TCR beta sequences, most subjects' HLA-A and HLA-B alleles were reportedly predicted accurately. The listing of roughly 160 TCR beta chains classed them as cytomegalovirus-associated. Common viral pathogens seemed, in a later analysis, to connect with several of the most significant clusters.

The CDR3 is made up of 14 amino acids. The V end was cut by 2 bases, the J end by 4 bases, with 12 bases between. Germline lookup yields CDR1 MDHEN and CDR2 SYDVKM. Remarks on this clone: Its antigen remains unidentified.

PCR was performed using 60 Vbeta and 13 Jbeta primers. Profiling relied on immunoSEQ multiplex PCR, and the TCRdb table lists in-frame clones only, not all of them. Of roughly 90,000 clones in the sample, 74% were seen once. The source of this sequence is a man under 40 in good health and CMV-seropositive. Sample: PBMCs. The rearrangement links TRBV28 to TRBJ2-7, with D perhaps TRBD2 (5 bases). Here the CDR3 reads CASSLGVSGYEQYF. The CDR3 bases are TGTGCCAGCAGTTTAGGGGTTTCGGGGTACGAGCAGTACTTC.